The T cell receptor (beta chain) under discussion was sequenced for a study of response to subunit inactivated influenza vaccine. General study results and limits: New T cells are recruited in small numbers by each seasonal influenza vaccination, according to the authors' suggestion.

Notes on this clonotype: Its antigen is unidentified.

TCRdb reprocessed the RT-PCR reads with MiXCR, giving one entry per CDR3 protein. This table holds some 850,000 distinct CDR3 sequences, around a sixth found once. Germline V gene data show CDR1 as MNHEY and CDR2 as SVGAGI. The CDR3 is made up of 11 amino acids. Trimming removed 8 bases from V and 8 bases from J, with 9 bases in between. The sample was PBMCs from blood, taken around 5 days after vaccination. The chain has TRBV6-5 and TRBJ1-4; no firm D call. This TCR came from a man aged 50 or older who received an inactivated influenza vaccine. CDR3 coding DNA: TGTGCCAGCGGTTCCTGGGAAAAACTGTTTTTT. As protein: CASGSWEKLFF.